The following is a T cell receptor (beta chain) sequence with its context. The antigen is undetermined. This specimen belongs to a study of cytomegalovirus exposure and HLA in healthy donors. Study findings and constraints: Judged likely to be a sequencing artifact was a cluster of highly shared sequence variants. Altogether, 164 TCR beta chains were recorded as cytomegalovirus-associated.

The CDR3 length is 13 residues. The V and J ends lost 7 bases and 2 bases respectively, with 14 bases between them. The germline CDR1 and CDR2 sequences are SQVTM and ANQGSEA. 13 Jbeta primers and 60 Vbeta primers were used for the PCR. Here immunoSEQ multiplex PCR was the method, and the copy in TCRdb shows in-frame clones only, minus some. This sample has 160,000 or so clones, with around three quarters found just once. The origin of this receptor is a woman in her 40s in good health and CMV-seronegative. The sequencing sample was made of PBMCs. The J gene is TRBJ1-1, the V gene TRBV29-1, with TRBD1 as a possible D gene (5 bases). This chain's CDR3 is CSAEKGLNTEAFF. CDR3 coding DNA: TGCAGCGCTGAGAAGGGGCTAAACACTGAAGCTTTCTTT.